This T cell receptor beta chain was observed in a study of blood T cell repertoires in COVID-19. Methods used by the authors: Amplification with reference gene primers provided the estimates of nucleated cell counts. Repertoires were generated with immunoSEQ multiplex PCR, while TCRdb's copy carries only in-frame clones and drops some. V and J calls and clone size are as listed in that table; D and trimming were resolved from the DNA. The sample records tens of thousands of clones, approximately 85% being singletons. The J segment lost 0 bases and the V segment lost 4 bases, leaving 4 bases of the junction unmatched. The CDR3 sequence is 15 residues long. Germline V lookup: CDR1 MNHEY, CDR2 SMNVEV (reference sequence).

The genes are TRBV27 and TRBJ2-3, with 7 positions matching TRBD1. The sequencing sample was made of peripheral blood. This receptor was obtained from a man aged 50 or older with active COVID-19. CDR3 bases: TGTGCCAGCAGTTGGGACAGAGCTAGCACAGATACGCAGTATTTT. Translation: CASSWDRASTDTQYF.